The rows below give T cell receptor beta chains drawn from one sample of a study of T cell responses to AZD1222 COVID-19 vaccine. The method was immunoSEQ multiplex PCR; TCRdb's version includes in-frame clones alone and lacks a portion of them. The table lists some 170,000 clones, around 92% of them singletons. The sample consisted of peripheral blood, taken on day 0 of MenACWY control vaccination. The receptors were gathered from an adult in good health. The CDR3 runs from the conserved cysteine through the conserved F or W. The order of the fields is D gene, V gene, clone size, J gene, CDR3 DNA, CDR3 protein. D genes are given only for firm matches. Some rows mark clone size as missing; the rest say once, few, many or name a class of expanded clone.

.,TRBV10-3,.,TRBJ2-7,TGTGCCATCAGTGAGGCTGGACAGTTCTACGAGCAGTACTTC,CAISEAGQFYEQYF
.,TRBV10-2,.,TRBJ2-6,TGCGCCAGCAGTGAAGTCCTCTCTGGGGCCAACGTCCTGACTTTC,CASSEVLSGANVLTF
.,TRBV18,once,TRBJ2-3,TGTGCCAGCTCACCTGGGGGCACAGATACGCAGTATTTT,CASSPGGTDTQYF
TRBD1,TRBV10-3,.,TRBJ2-7,TGTGCCATCAGGGGGACAGTCTCTAGCTACGAGCAGTACTTC,CAIRGTVSSYEQYF
.,TRBV19,.,TRBJ1-1,TGTGCCAGTAGTATAGCCCATACGAGGAACACTGAAGCTTTCTTT,CASSIAHTRNTEAFF
.,TRBV3-1/TRBV3-2,.,TRBJ2-2,TGTGCCAGCAGCCGTGTTCGGTCCGAAGAGCTGTTTTTT,CASSRVRSEELFF
TRBD1,TRBV10-3,.,TRBJ1-1,TGTACCACCTGGACAGGCGGGACGTTCGCTGAAGCTTTCTTT,CTTWTGGTFAEAFF
.,TRBV5-1,once,TRBJ2-7,TGCGCCAGCAGCTTAGGCGGGATCTTAAGCCACGAGCAGTACTTC,CASSLGGILSHEQYF
.,TRBV19,.,TRBJ1-1,TGTGCCAGTAGTATCCGGGTTGAAGCTTTCTTT,CASSIRVEAFF
TRBD1,TRBV5-6,.,TRBJ1-2,TGTGCCAGCAGCTTTTTGGACAGGGCCCACTATGGCTACACCTTC,CASSFLDRAHYGYTF